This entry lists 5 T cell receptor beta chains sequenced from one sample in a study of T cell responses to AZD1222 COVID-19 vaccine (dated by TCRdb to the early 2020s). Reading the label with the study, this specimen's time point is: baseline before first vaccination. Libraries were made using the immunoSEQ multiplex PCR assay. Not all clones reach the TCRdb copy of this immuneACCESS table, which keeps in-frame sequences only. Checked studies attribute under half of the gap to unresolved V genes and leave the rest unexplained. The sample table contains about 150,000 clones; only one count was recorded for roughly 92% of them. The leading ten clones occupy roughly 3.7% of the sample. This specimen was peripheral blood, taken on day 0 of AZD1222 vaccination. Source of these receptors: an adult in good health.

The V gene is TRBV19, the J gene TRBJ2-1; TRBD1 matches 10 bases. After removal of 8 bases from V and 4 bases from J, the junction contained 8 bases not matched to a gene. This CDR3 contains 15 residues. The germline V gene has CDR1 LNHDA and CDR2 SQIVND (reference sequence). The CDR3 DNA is TGTGCCAGTGACCCGGGACAGGGGATATACAATGAGCAGTTCTTC. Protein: CASDPGQGIYNEQFF.

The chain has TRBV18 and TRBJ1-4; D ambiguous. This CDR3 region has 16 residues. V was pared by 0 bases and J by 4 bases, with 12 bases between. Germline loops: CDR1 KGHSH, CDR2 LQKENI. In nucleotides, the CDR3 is TGTGCCAGCTCACCACCGATTTTAGGCCATAATGAAAAACTGTTTTTT. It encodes CASSPPILGHNEKLFF.

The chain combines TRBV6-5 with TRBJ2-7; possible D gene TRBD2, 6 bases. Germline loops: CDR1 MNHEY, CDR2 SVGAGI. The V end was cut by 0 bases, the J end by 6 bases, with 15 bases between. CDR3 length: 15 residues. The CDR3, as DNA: TGTGCCAGCAGTTACTCCCGCGGGAAGTCCCTCGAGCAGTACTTC. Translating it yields CASSYSRGKSLEQYF.

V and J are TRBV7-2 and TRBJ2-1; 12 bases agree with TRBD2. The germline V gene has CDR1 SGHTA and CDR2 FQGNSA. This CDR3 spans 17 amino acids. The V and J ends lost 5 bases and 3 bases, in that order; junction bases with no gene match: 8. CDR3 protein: CASSIILAGGNYNEQFF. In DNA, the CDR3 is TGTGCCAGCAGCATCATACTAGCGGGAGGTAACTACAATGAGCAGTTCTTC.

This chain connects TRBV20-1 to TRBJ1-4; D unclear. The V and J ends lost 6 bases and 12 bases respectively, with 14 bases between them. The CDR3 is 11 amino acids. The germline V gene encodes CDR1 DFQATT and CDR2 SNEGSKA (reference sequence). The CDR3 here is CSAVRWTELFF. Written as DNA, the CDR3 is TGCAGTGCCGTACGATGGACTGAACTGTTTTTT.